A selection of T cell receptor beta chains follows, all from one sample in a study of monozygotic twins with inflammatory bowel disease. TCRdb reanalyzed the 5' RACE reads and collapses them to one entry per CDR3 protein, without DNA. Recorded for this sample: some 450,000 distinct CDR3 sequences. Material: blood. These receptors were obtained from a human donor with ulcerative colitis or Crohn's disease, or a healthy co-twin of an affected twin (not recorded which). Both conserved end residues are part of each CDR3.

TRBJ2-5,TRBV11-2,CASSLVAGIQETQYF
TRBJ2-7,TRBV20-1,CSARSETSSSYEQYF
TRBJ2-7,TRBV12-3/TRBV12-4,CASSLIQGAAYEQYF
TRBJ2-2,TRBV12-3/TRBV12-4,CASQEEWDGELFF
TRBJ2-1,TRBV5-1,CASSSDPREGYNEQFF
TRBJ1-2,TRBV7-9,CASSPGYGRGNYGYTF
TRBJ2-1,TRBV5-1,CASSPGSGGYNEQFF
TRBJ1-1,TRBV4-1,CASSQRSDPEGGTEAFF
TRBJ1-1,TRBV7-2,CASSLGRETEAFF
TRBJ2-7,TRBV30,CACGKTSYEQYF
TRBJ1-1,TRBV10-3,CAIRDFGAEGTEAFF
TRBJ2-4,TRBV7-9,CASSSGPGRAQNIQYF
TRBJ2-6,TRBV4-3,CASSQDPVHISGANVLTF
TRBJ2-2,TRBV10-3,CAISEGAGNTGELFF
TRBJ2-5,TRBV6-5,CASSYFRGRVETQYF
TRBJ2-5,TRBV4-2,CASSPSTSGQETQYF